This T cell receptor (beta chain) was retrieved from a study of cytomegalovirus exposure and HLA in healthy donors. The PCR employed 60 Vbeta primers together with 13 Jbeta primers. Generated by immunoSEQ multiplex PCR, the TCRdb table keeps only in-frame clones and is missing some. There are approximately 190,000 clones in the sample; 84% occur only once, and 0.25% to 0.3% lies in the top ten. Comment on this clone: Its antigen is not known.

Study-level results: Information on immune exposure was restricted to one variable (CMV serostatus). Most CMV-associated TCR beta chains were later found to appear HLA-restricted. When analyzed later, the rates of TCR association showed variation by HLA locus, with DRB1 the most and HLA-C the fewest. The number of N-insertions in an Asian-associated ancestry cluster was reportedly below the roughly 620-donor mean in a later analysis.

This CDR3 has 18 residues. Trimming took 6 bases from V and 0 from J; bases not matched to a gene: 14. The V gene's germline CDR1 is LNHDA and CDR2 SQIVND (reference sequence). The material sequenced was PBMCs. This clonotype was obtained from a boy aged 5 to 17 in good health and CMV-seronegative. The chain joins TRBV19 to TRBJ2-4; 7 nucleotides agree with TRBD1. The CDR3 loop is CASSRRDSEVLAKNIQYF. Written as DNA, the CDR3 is TGTGCCAGTAGCCGCAGGGACAGCGAAGTTCTAGCCAAAAACATTCAGTACTTC. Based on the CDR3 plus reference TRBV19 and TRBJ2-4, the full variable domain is DGGITQSPKYLFRKEGQNVTLSCEQNLNHDAMYWYRQDPGQGLRLIYYSQIVNDFQKGDIAEGYSVSREKKESFPLTVTSAQKNPTAFYLCASSRRDSEVLAKNIQYFGAGTRLSVL.